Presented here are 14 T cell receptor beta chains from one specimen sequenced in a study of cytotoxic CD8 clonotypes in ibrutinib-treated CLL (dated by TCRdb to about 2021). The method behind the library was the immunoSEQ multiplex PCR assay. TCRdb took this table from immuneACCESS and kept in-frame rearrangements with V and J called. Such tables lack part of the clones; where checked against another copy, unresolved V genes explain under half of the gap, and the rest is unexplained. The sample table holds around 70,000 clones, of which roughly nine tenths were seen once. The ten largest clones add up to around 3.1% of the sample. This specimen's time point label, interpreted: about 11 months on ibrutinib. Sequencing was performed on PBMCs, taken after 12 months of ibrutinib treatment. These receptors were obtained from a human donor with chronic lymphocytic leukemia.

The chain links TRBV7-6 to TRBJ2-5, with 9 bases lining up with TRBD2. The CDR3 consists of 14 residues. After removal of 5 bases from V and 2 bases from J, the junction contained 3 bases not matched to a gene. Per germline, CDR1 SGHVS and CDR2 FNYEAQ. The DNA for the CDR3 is TGTGCCAGCAGCGTTAGCGGGAGACAAGAGACCCAGTACTTC. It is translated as CASSVSGRQETQYF.

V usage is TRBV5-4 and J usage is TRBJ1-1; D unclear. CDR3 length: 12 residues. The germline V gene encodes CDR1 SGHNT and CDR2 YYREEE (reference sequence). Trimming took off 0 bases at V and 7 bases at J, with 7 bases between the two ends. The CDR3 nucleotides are TGTGCCAGCAGCTTGGATCCTTTTGAAGCTTTCTTT. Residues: CASSLDPFEAFF.

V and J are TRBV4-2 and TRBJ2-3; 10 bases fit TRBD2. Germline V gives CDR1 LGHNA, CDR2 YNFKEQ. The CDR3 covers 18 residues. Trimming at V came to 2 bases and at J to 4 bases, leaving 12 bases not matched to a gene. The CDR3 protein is CASSQRQFGTSESDTQYF. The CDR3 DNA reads TGTGCCAGCAGCCAAAGGCAATTCGGGACTAGCGAATCAGATACGCAGTATTTT.

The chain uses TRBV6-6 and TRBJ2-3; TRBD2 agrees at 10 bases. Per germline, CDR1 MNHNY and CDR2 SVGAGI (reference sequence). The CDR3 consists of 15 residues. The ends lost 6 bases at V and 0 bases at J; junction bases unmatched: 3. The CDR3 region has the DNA TGTGCCAGCAGAGGACTAGCGGCTAGCACAGATACGCAGTATTTT. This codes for CASRGLAASTDTQYF.

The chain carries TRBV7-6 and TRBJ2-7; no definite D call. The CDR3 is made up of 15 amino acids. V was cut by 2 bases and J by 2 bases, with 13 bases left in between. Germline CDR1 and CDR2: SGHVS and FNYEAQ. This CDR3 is CASSLMVGRAYEQYF. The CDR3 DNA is TGTGCCAGCAGCTTAATGGTCGGTCGAGCCTACGAGCAGTACTTC.

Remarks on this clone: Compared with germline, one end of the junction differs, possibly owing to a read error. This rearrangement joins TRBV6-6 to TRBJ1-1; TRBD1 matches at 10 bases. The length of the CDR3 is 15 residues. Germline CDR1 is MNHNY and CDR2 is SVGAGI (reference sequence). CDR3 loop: CASLFEIGTGAPGEF. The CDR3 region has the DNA TGTGCCAGCCTCTTCGAGATAGGGACAGGGGCACCCGGAGAGTTT.

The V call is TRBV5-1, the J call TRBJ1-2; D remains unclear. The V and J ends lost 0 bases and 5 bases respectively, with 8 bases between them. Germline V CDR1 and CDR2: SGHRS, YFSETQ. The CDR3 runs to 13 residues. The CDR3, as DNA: TGCGCCAGCAGCTTGGATGGTGCTTATGGCTACACCTTC. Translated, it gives CASSLDGAYGYTF.

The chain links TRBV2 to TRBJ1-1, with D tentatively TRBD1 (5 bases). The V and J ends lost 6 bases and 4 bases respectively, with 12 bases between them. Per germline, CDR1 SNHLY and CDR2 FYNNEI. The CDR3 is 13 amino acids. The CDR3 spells CASRGLGGTEAFF. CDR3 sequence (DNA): TGTGCCAGCAGGGGGCTAGGCGGCACTGAAGCTTTCTTT.

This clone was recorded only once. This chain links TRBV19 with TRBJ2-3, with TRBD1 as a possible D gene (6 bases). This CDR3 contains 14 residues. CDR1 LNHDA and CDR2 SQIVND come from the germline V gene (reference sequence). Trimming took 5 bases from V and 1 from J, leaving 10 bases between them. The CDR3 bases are TGTGCCAGTAGTCCGAACAGGGGCACAGATACGCAGTATTTT. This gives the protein CASSPNRGTDTQYF.

The chain's CDR3 is CASSPRDRGRVTDTQYF. Here the CDR3 DNA reads TGTGCCAGCAGCCCCAGGGACAGGGGGCGCGTCACAGATACGCAGTATTTT. The J gene is TRBJ2-3, the V gene TRBV7-2, with 12 nucleotides matching TRBD1. After removal of 5 bases from V and 2 bases from J, the junction contained 8 bases not matched to a gene. CDR3 length equals 17 residues. The germline V gene encodes CDR1 SGHTA and CDR2 FQGNSA.

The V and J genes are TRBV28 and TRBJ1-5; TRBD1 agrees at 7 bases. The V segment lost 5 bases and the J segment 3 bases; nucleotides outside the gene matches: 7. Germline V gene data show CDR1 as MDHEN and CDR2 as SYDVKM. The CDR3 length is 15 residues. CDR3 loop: CASSPETGYNQPQHF. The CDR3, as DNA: TGTGCCAGCAGTCCCGAGACAGGGTACAATCAGCCCCAGCATTTT.

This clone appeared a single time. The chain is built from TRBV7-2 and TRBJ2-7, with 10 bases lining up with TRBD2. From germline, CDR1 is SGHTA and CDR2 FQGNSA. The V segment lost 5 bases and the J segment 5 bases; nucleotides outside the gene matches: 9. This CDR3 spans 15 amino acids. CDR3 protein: CASSLWSSGSDEQYF. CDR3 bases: TGTGCCAGCAGCCTATGGTCTAGCGGGAGTGACGAGCAGTACTTC. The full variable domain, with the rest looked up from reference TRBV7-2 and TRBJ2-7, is GAGVSQSPSNKVTEKGKDVELRCDPISGHTALYWYRQSLGQGLEFLIYFQGNSAPDKSGLPSDRFSAERTGGSVSTLTIQRTQQEDSAVYLCASSLWSSGSDEQYFGPGTRLTVT.

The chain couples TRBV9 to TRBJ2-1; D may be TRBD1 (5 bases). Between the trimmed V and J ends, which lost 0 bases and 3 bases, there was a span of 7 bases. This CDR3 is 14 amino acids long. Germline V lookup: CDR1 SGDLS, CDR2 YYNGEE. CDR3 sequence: CASSVETGYNEQFF. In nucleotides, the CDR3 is TGTGCCAGCAGCGTAGAAACAGGCTACAATGAGCAGTTCTTC. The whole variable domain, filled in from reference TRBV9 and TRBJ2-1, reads DSGVTQTPKHLITATGQRVTLRCSPRSGDLSVYWYQQSLDQGLQFLIQYYNGEERAKGNILERFSAQQFPDLHSELNLSSLELGDSALYFCASSVETGYNEQFFGPGTRLTVL.

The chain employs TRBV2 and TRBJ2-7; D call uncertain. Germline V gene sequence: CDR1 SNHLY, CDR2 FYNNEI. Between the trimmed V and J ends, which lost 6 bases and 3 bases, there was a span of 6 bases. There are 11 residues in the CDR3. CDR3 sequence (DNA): TGTGCCAGCAGCATCAACTACGAGCAGTACTTC. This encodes CASSINYEQYF.